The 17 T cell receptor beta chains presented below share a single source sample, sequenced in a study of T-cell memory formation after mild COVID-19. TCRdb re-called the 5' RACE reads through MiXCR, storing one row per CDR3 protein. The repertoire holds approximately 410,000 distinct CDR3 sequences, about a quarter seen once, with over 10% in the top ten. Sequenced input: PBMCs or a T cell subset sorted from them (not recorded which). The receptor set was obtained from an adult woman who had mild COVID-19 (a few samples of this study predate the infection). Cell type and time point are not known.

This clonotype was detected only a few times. The CDR3 loop reads CASSLESNYYNEQFF. In nucleotides, the CDR3 is TGTGCCAGCAGCTTAGAAAGTAACTACTACAATGAGCAGTTCTTC. The rearrangement joins TRBV7-2 to TRBJ2-1, with no clear D. The CDR3 totals 15 residues. Per the germline V gene, CDR1 is SGHTA and CDR2 is FQGNSA. V gave up 1 base and J gave up 3 bases, with 10 bases separating them.

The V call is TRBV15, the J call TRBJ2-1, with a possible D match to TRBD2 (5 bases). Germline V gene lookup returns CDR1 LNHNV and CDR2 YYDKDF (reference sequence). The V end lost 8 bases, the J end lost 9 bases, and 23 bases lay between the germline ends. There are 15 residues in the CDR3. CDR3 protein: CATSPGRSAAGEQFF. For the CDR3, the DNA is TGTGCCACCTCTCCCGGACGGTCCGCGGCGGGTGAGCAGTTCTTC.

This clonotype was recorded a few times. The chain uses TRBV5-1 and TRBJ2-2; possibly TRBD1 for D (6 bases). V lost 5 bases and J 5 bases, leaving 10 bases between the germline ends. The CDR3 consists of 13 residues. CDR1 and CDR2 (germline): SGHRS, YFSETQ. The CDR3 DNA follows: TGCGCCAGCAGTTCGAGGGGGACCGGGGAGCTGTTTTTT. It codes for CASSSRGTGELFF.

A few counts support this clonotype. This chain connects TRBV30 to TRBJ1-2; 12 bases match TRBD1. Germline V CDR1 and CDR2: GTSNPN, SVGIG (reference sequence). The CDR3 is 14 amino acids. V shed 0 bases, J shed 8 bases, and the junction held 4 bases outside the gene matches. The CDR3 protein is CAWSVGTGGLGYTF. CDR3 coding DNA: TGTGCCTGGAGTGTCGGGACAGGGGGCTTAGGCTACACCTTC.

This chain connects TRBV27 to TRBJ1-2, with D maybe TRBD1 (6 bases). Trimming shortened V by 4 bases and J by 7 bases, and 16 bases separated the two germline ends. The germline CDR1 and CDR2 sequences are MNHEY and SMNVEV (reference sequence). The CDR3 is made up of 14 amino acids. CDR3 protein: CASSSLQGYGGYTF. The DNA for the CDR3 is TGTGCCAGCAGTTCACTACAGGGCTATGGTGGCTACACCTTC.

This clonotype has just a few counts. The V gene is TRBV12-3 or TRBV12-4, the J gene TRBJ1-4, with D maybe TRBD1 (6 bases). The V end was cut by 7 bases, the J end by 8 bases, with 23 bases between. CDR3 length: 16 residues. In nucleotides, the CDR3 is TGTGCCAGCACCCTAAGCAGGGGAACCTCAACCGAAAAACTGTTTTTT. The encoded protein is CASTLSRGTSTEKLFF.

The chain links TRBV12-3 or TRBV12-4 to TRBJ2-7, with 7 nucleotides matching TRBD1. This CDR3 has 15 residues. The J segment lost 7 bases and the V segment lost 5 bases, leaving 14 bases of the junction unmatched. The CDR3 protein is CASSRSPTGLSEQYF. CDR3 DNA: TGTGCCAGCAGTCGCAGTCCGACAGGGTTAAGTGAGCAGTACTTC.

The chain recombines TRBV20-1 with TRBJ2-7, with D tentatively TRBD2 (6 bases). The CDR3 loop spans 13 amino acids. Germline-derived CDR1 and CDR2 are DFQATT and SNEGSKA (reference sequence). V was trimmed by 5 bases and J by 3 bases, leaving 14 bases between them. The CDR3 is CSADRAGNYEQYF. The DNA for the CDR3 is TGCAGTGCTGATCGGGCGGGAAACTACGAGCAGTACTTC.

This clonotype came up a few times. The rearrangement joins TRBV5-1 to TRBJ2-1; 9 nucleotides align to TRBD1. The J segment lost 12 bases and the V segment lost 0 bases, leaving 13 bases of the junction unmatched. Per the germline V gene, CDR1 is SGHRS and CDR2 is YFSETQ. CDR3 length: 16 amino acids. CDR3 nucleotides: TGCGCCAGCAGCTTGGATCCTAGACAGGGGGTTGTATCGCAGTTCTTC. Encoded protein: CASSLDPRQGVVSQFF.

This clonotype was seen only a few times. The CDR3: CATSDLSSNGYTF. The CDR3, as DNA: TGTGCCACCAGTGATTTGAGCTCTAACGGCTACACCTTC. The chain couples TRBV24-1 to TRBJ1-2, with D hard to call. Germline lookup yields CDR1 KGHDR and CDR2 SFDVKD. The V gene lost 0 bases and the J gene lost 8 bases, with 9 bases spanning the gap. The CDR3 is 13 amino acids.

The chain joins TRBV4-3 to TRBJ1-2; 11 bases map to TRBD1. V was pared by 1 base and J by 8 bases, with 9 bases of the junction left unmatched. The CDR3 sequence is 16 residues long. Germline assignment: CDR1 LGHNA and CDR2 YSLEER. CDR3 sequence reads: CASSQGIGQGAEGYTF. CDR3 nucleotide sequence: TGCGCCAGCAGCCAAGGTATTGGACAGGGGGCGGAAGGCTACACCTTC.

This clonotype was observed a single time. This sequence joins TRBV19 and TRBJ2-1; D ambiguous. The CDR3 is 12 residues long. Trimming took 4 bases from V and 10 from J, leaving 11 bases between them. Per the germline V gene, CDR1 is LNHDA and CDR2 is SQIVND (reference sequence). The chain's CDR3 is CASSKHPAEQFF. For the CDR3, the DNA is TGTGCCAGTAGTAAGCACCCAGCCGAGCAGTTCTTC.

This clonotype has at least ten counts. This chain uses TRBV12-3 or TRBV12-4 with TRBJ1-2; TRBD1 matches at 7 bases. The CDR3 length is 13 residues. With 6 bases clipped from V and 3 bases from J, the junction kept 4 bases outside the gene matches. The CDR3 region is CASSLDRDYGYTF. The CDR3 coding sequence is TGTGCCAGCAGCCTCGACAGGGACTATGGCTACACCTTC.

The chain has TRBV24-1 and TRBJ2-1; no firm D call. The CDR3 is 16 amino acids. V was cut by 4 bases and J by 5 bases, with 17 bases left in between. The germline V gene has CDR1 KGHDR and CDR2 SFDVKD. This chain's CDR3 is CATSEYGEGPNNEQFF. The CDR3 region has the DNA TGTGCCACCAGTGAGTATGGAGAAGGCCCGAACAATGAGCAGTTCTTC.

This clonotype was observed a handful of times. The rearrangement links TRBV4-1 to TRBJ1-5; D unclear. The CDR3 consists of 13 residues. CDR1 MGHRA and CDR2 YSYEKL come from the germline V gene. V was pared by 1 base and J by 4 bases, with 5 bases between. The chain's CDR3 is CASSQAANQPQHF. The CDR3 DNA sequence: TGCGCCAGCAGCCAAGCAGCGAATCAGCCCCAGCATTTT.

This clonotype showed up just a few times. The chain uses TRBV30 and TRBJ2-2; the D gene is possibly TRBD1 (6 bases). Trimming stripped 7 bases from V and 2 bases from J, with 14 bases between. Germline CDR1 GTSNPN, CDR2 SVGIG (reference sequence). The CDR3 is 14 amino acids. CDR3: CASVTGVNTGELFF. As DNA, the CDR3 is TGTGCCTCCGTGACAGGAGTCAACACCGGGGAGCTGTTTTTT.

The CDR3 region is CASSNNRVSKETQYF. In DNA, the CDR3 is TGTGCCAGCAGTAACAACAGGGTTTCAAAAGAGACCCAGTACTTC. This rearrangement joins TRBV12-3 or TRBV12-4 to TRBJ2-5; possibly TRBD1 for D (6 bases). Trimming cost V 5 bases and J 3 bases, with 16 bases left between them. The CDR3 length is 15 residues.